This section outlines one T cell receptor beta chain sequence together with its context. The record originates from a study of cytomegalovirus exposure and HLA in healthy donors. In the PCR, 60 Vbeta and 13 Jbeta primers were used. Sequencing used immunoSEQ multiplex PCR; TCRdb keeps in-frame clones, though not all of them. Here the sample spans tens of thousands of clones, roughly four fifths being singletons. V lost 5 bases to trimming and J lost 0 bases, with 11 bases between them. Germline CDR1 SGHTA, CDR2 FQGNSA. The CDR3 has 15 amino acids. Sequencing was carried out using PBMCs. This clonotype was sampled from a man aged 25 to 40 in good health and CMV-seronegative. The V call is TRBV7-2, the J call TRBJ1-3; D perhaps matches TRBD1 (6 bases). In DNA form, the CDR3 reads TGTGCCAGCAGCCTGGGACACAGCTCTGGAAACACCATATATTTT. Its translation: CASSLGHSSGNTIYF.